This passage covers 15 T cell receptor beta chains from one sample sequenced in a study of blood T cell repertoires in COVID-19. Sequenced by immunoSEQ multiplex PCR; TCRdb stores in-frame clones only, minus some. The sample shows some 57,000 clones, 90% of them seen only once. The sequenced sample consisted of peripheral blood. The receptors were gathered from a man in his 60s with active COVID-19.

V and J are TRBV6-2 or TRBV6-3 and TRBJ1-1; D is unresolved. Trimming took 2 bases from V and 8 from J, leaving 9 bases between them. Germline values: CDR1 MNHEY, CDR2 SVGEGT. This CDR3 region has 12 residues. DNA for the CDR3: TGTGCCAGCAGTTACACTCGAGGAGAAGCTTTCTTT. Amino acids: CASSYTRGEAFF.

This chain connects TRBV12-3 or TRBV12-4 to TRBJ2-5; 9 bases align to TRBD1. CDR3 size: 13 residues. Trimming at V came to 6 bases and at J to 7 bases, leaving 6 bases not matched to a gene. This CDR3 reads CASSTGGPGTQYF. CDR3 nucleotides: TGTGCCAGCAGCACAGGGGGCCCCGGGACCCAGTACTTC.

The rearrangement links TRBV25-1 to TRBJ2-2, with D maybe TRBD1 (6 bases). Germline V gives CDR1 MGHDK, CDR2 SYGVNS. CDR3 length: 12 residues. V was trimmed by 10 bases and J by 1 base, leaving 7 bases between them. CDR3 region: CATTGNTGELFF. CDR3 coding DNA: TGTGCCACGACAGGGAACACCGGGGAGCTGTTTTTT.

The CDR3: CASSTRQGADTEAFF. As DNA, the CDR3 is TGTGCCAGCAGCACCCGACAGGGGGCTGACACTGAAGCTTTCTTT. The genes are TRBV7-9 and TRBJ1-1, with 10 bases aligning to TRBD1. Germline loops: CDR1 SEHNR, CDR2 FQNEAQ (reference sequence). The CDR3 has 15 residues. J was trimmed by 3 bases and V by 5 bases; bases with no gene match: 6.

This chain joins TRBV27 and TRBJ1-6, with D hard to call. Germline CDR1 MNHEY, CDR2 SMNVEV (reference sequence). The CDR3 extends over 13 amino acids. Deletions cut 3 bases from V and 7 bases from J, with 7 bases between. The CDR3 DNA sequence: TGTGCCAGCAGTTTCCGGGAGAATTCACCCCTCCACTTT. Translated, it gives CASSFRENSPLHF.

This sequence joins TRBV6-1 and TRBJ1-1; no clear D gene. Germline assignment: CDR1 MNHNS and CDR2 SASEGT. Trimming stripped 0 bases from V and 10 bases from J, with 18 bases between. CDR3 length: 15 amino acids. CDR3 sequence (DNA): TGTGCCAGCAGTGAAGCGAGCATTTCGGGAAAATTAGCTTTCTTT. Its translation is CASSEASISGKLAFF.

This chain connects TRBV29-1 to TRBJ2-5; 8 bases fit TRBD2. Germline lookup yields CDR1 SQVTM and CDR2 ANQGSEA. CDR3 size: 13 residues. V was clipped by 5 bases and J by 4 bases; unmatched bases: 6. CDR3 loop: CSVRAGVRETQYF. In DNA form, the CDR3 reads TGCAGCGTTCGAGCGGGAGTGCGAGAGACCCAGTACTTC.

This rearrangement joins TRBV12-3 or TRBV12-4 to TRBJ1-5; maybe TRBD1 (6 bases). Trimming left V 5 bases short and J 3 bases short, with 8 bases between. CDR3 length: 13 amino acids. CDR3 nucleotide sequence: TGTGCCAGCAGTGCAGGGGCCAATCAGCCCCAGCATTTT. This encodes CASSAGANQPQHF.

This chain joins TRBV5-4 and TRBJ1-4; TRBD1 matches 7 bases. V trimming: 2 bases; J trimming: 7 bases; junction bases outside the gene matches: 14. There are 17 residues in the CDR3. CDR1 and CDR2 from the germline V gene are SGHNT and YYREEE (reference sequence). CDR3 protein: CASSLSITGVVGEKLFF. The CDR3 DNA sequence: TGTGCCAGCAGCTTATCGATTACAGGGGTTGTTGGTGAAAAACTGTTTTTT.

The chain couples TRBV5-1 to TRBJ2-7; possible D gene TRBD2, 6 bases. Germline V gene data show CDR1 as SGHRS and CDR2 as YFSETQ. V was shortened by 4 bases and J by 2 bases, with 13 bases between the two germline ends. This CDR3 has 14 residues. CDR3 region: CASSARDGAYEQYF. CDR3 sequence (DNA): TGCGCCAGCAGCGCGCGGGACGGTGCCTACGAGCAGTACTTC. The full variable domain, its missing parts supplied by reference TRBV5-1 and TRBJ2-7, is KAGVTQTPRYLIKTRGQQVTLSCSPISGHRSVSWYQQTPGQGLQFLFEYFSETQRNKGNFPGRFSGRQFSNSRSEMNVSTLELGDSALYLCASSARDGAYEQYFGPGTRLTVT.

The rearrangement uses TRBV7-8 and TRBJ1-1, with TRBD1 matching 8 bases. The V gene's germline CDR1 is SGHVS and CDR2 FQNEAQ. The V gene end was trimmed by 8 bases and the J gene end by 5 bases; junction bases not matched to a gene: 7. The CDR3 is 13 amino acids. The chain's CDR3 is CASARDRRTEAFF. The CDR3 DNA sequence: TGTGCCAGCGCCCGGGACAGGAGGACTGAAGCTTTCTTT.

The rearrangement links TRBV30 to TRBJ1-1; unclear D gene. Germline values: CDR1 GTSNPN, CDR2 SVGIG (reference sequence). With 0 bases removed from V and 4 bases from J, the gap between germline ends came to 6 bases. The CDR3 is made up of 12 amino acids. The CDR3 protein is CAWSVYSTEAFF. The CDR3 DNA reads TGTGCCTGGAGTGTTTACAGCACTGAAGCTTTCTTT.

This chain links TRBV2 with TRBJ2-3; TRBD1 is a possible D gene (6 bases). Trimming took 5 bases from V and 3 from J, leaving 9 bases between them. The germline CDR1 and CDR2 sequences are SNHLY and FYNNEI. CDR3 length equals 13 residues. CDR3: CASSKDRTDTQYF. Here the CDR3 DNA reads TGTGCCAGCAGTAAGGACAGAACAGATACGCAGTATTTT.

This chain uses TRBV29-1 with TRBJ2-1; TRBD2 aligns across 8 bases. CDR1 SQVTM and CDR2 ANQGSEA come from the germline V gene. The J segment lost 10 bases and the V segment lost 4 bases, leaving 12 bases of the junction unmatched. The CDR3 is made up of 14 amino acids. The CDR3 nucleotides are TGCAGCGTTGCGGGGACTAGGGGGGAGGGGGAGCAGTTCTTC. Protein product: CSVAGTRGEGEQFF.

This clone has more than one count but fewer than ten. The rearrangement uses TRBV19 and TRBJ2-5; 8 bases are shared with TRBD2. The CDR3 is 13 residues long. V was pared by 5 bases and J by 6 bases, with 5 bases of the junction left unmatched. From germline, CDR1 is LNHDA and CDR2 SQIVND (reference sequence). DNA for the CDR3: TGTGCCAGTAGTCGAGCGGGAGAACAGACCCAGTACTTC. Protein product: CASSRAGEQTQYF. The variable domain in full, completed from reference TRBV19 and TRBJ2-5, reads DGGITQSPKYLFRKEGQNVTLSCEQNLNHDAMYWYRQDPGQGLRLIYYSQIVNDFQKGDIAEGYSVSREKKESFPLTVTSAQKNPTAFYLCASSRAGEQTQYFGPGTRLLVL.